Included here is one T cell receptor (beta chain) sequence, with context. This record comes from a study of blood T cell repertoires in COVID-19. Whole-study context: Spain, Italy and the United States supplied samples that represented acute and convalescent COVID-19. PBMCs, B-cell-depleted T cells, or T cells provided the cDNA or gDNA that made up the material.

Methods used by the authors: Cell counts per sample came from amplifying reference gene primers. Clones were read by immunoSEQ multiplex PCR, and TCRdb kept only the in-frame ones, dropping some. D and trimming were read from the DNA, whereas the V and J calls and clone size are those reported in that table. Of about 74,000 clones in the sample, roughly 88% are singletons; the top ten hold roughly 1.9%. The sequencing sample was made of peripheral blood. This clonotype was obtained from a woman of 80 years or more with active or convalescent COVID-19.

The CDR3 sequence is CASRKSTGPVNEQYF. CDR3 DNA sequence: TGTGCCAGCAGAAAATCAACAGGGCCAGTAAACGAGCAGTACTTC. J is TRBJ2-7 and V is TRBV25-1, with a possible D match to TRBD1 (6 bases). CDR3 length equals 15 residues. The V and J ends lost 6 bases and 5 bases respectively, with 20 bases between them. Germline CDR1 is MGHDK and CDR2 is SYGVNS.